The source of this TCR beta chain is a study of blood T cell repertoires in COVID-19. Assay used: immunoSEQ multiplex PCR; TCRdb lists only in-frame clones, some missing. The table shows 330,000 or so clones, with 75% to 90% occurring only once. Study members were between 18 and 89 years old and lived in approximately 25 US regions. Symptom resolution, clearance, or two negative PCRs marked donors in Cohort 3 as recovered. V was shortened by 0 bases and J by 3 bases, with 8 bases between the two germline ends. This CDR3 region has 14 residues. Germline CDR1 and CDR2: LNHDA and SQIVND (reference sequence).

Sequencing was performed on PBMCs or T cells enriched from blood (not recorded which). The V and J genes are TRBV19 and TRBJ1-2; D is ambiguous. The clonotype was recovered from a man younger than 40 who had recovered from COVID-19. The CDR3 sequence is CASSIEESYYGYTF. The CDR3 DNA reads TGTGCCAGTAGTATAGAAGAGAGCTACTATGGCTACACCTTC.